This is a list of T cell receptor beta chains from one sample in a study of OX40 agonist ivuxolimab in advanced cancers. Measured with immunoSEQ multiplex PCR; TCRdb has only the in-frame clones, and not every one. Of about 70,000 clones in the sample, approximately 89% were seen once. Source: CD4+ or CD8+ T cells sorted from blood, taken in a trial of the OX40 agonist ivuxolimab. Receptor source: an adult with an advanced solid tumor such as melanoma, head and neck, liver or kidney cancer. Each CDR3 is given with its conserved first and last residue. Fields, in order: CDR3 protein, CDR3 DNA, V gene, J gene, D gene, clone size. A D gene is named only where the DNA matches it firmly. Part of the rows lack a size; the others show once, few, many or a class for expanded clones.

CASSLGGGDEQFF	TGTGCCAGCAGCTTAGGTGGTGGCGATGAGCAGTTCTTC	TRBV11-1	TRBJ2-1	NA	NA
CSVGGGGIDNEQFF	TGCAGCGTTGGGGGGGGAGGGATTGACAATGAGCAGTTCTTC	TRBV29-1	TRBJ2-1	TRBD2	once
CASSLRSGYGYTF	TGTGCCAGCAGCTTACGCAGCGGCTATGGCTACACCTTC	TRBV7-2	TRBJ1-2	NA	NA
CASSRIGNSPLHF	TGTGCCAGCAGCCGGATTGGAAATTCACCCCTCCACTTT	TRBV7-9	TRBJ1-6	NA	NA
CASSQDAWRNSPLHF	TGTGCCAGCAGCCAAGATGCATGGCGTAATTCACCCCTCCACTTT	TRBV4-2	TRBJ1-6	NA	NA
CASSLNGGGQGARRTEAFF	TGTGCCAGCAGTTTAAATGGTGGAGGACAGGGGGCACGAAGAACTGAAGCTTTCTTT	TRBV27	TRBJ1-1	TRBD1	NA
CASKAALAKNIQYF	TGTGCCAGCAAGGCAGCCTTAGCCAAAAACATTCAGTACTTC	TRBV6-1	TRBJ2-4	NA	NA
CASSPRTRQETQYF	TGCGCCAGCAGCCCGCGGACGCGACAAGAGACCCAGTACTTC	TRBV5-1	TRBJ2-5	NA	NA
CASKTLAGETQYF	TGTGCCAGCAAAACCCTAGCGGGAGAGACCCAGTACTTC	TRBV28	TRBJ2-5	TRBD2	NA
CATKRGTGTYEQYF	TGTGCCACCAAAAGGGGGACAGGGACCTACGAGCAGTACTTC	TRBV19	TRBJ2-7	TRBD1	NA
CAISAGTGVYEQYF	TGTGCCATCTCGGCCGGGACAGGGGTCTACGAGCAGTACTTC	TRBV10-3	TRBJ2-7	TRBD1	NA
CASSAGQGGEQYF	TGTGCCAGCAGCGCAGGACAGGGCGGCGAGCAGTACTTC	TRBV9	TRBJ2-7	TRBD1	NA
CAIMPGLNTEAFF	TGTGCCATCATGCCAGGCTTGAACACTGAAGCTTTCTTT	TRBV10-3	TRBJ1-1	NA	NA
CASSVRGQLNQPQHF	TGTGCCAGTAGTGTTAGGGGACAGCTCAATCAGCCCCAGCATTTT	TRBV19	TRBJ1-5	TRBD1	NA
CASSLSLGAETQYF	TGTGCCAGCAGCTTAAGTCTGGGGGCAGAGACCCAGTACTTC	TRBV7-9	TRBJ2-5	NA	NA
CASKTSGNTGELFF	TGTGCCAGCAAGACTAGCGGGAACACCGGGGAGCTGTTTTTT	TRBV4-2	TRBJ2-2	TRBD2	NA
CASSQVSGLAKSSYNEQFF	TGTGCCAGCAGCCAAGTTTCAGGACTAGCGAAAAGCTCCTACAATGAGCAGTTCTTC	TRBV4-2	TRBJ2-1	TRBD2	few
CASTKDSLNTEAFF	TGTGCCAGCACAAAAGACTCCTTGAACACTGAAGCTTTCTTT	TRBV2	TRBJ1-1	NA	NA
CASSHPRGRGLNTGELFF	TGCGCCAGCAGTCATCCCAGGGGCAGGGGGCTGAACACCGGGGAGCTGTTTTTT	TRBV23-1	TRBJ2-2	TRBD1	once
CASTSSAELAKNIQYF	TGTGCCAGCACCTCCTCTGCCGAGCTAGCCAAAAACATTCAGTACTTC	TRBV11-2	TRBJ2-4	NA	NA
CAGSGEGRSPLHF	TGTGCCGGCAGTGGAGAGGGAAGGTCACCCCTCCACTTT	TRBV2	TRBJ1-6	NA	once
CASRAEWGQGFYGYTF	TGCGCCAGCAGAGCGGAGTGGGGACAGGGATTCTATGGCTACACCTTC	TRBV5-1	TRBJ1-2	TRBD1	NA
CASSSGRINQPQHF	TGTGCCAGCAGTTCGGGACGGATAAATCAGCCCCAGCATTTT	TRBV6-6	TRBJ1-5	NA	NA
CASSLGTLKETQYF	TGTGCCAGCAGCCTCGGGACTTTAAAAGAGACCCAGTACTTC	TRBV7-8	TRBJ2-5	NA	NA
CASSLGGPSYGYTF	TGTGCCAGCAGTTTAGGGGGACCGTCATATGGCTACACCTTC	TRBV27	TRBJ1-2	NA	NA
CASTSLSEGRMNTEAFF	TGTGCCAGTACCTCCCTAAGTGAGGGTAGGATGAACACTGAAGCTTTCTTT	TRBV19	TRBJ1-1	NA	NA
CASSILAGASAHEQYF	TGTGCCAGTAGTATTTTAGCGGGAGCCAGTGCTCACGAGCAGTACTTC	TRBV19	TRBJ2-7	TRBD2	NA
CASSVAWNTGELFF	TGTGCCAGCAGTGTAGCCTGGAACACCGGGGAGCTGTTTTTT	TRBV6-1	TRBJ2-2	NA	NA
CASSYSMGGVGNQPQHF	TGTGCCAGCAGTTACTCGATGGGCGGGGTTGGCAATCAGCCCCAGCATTTT	TRBV6-4	TRBJ1-5	NA	NA
CASSTRQGSEQYF	TGTGCCAGCAGTACCCGACAGGGCTCCGAGCAGTACTTC	TRBV6-6	TRBJ2-7	TRBD1	NA
CASSYGLAQLDTQYF	TGTGCCAGCAGCTACGGACTAGCTCAACTCGATACGCAGTATTTT	TRBV7-9	TRBJ2-3	TRBD2	NA
CASSPPTTLDTQYF	TGTGCCAGCTCACCACCGACTACCCTGGATACGCAGTATTTT	TRBV18	TRBJ2-3	NA	NA
CASSLILAGIGTQYF	TGTGCCAGCAGTTTAATTCTAGCGGGCATAGGGACCCAGTACTTC	TRBV28	TRBJ2-5	TRBD2	NA
CASSIDPRGRGTEAFF	TGTGCCAGTAGTATAGACCCGAGGGGCAGGGGCACTGAAGCTTTCTTT	TRBV19	TRBJ1-1	NA	NA
CSVEGNGETQYF	TGCAGCGTTGAGGGAAATGGGGAGACCCAGTACTTC	TRBV29-1	TRBJ2-5	NA	NA
CASSLGSGTYNEQFF	TGTGCCAGCAGCTTAGGAAGCGGGACCTACAATGAGCAGTTCTTC	TRBV11-2	TRBJ2-1	TRBD2	NA
CASSHSDRVSGNTIYF	TGTGCCAGCTCACATTCCGACAGGGTCTCTGGAAACACCATATATTTT	TRBV18	TRBJ1-3	TRBD1	NA
CASSLQAGELYEQYF	TGTGCCAGCAGCTTACAAGCGGGAGAGCTCTACGAGCAGTACTTC	TRBV7-3	TRBJ2-7	TRBD2	NA
CASSRQGGTGPEQYF	TGTGCCAGCAGCCGGCAGGGAGGCACGGGCCCCGAGCAGTACTTC	TRBV5-6	TRBJ2-7	NA	NA
CASSEPGQYGYTF	TGTGCCAGCTCAGAACCGGGACAGTATGGCTACACCTTC	TRBV18	TRBJ1-2	TRBD1	NA
CASSLGGRANTGELFF	TGTGCCAGCAGCTTGGGTGGTAGGGCGAACACCGGGGAGCTGTTTTTT	TRBV5-4	TRBJ2-2	NA	NA
CASSPGGALGTYEQYF	TGTGCCAGCAGTCCGGGGGGGGCCCTGGGAACCTACGAGCAGTACTTC	TRBV28	TRBJ2-7	TRBD2	NA
CASSLGVRGTGELFF	TGTGCCAGCAGCTTAGGGGTCAGGGGAACCGGGGAGCTGTTTTTT	TRBV7-2	TRBJ2-2	NA	NA
CASSLSGQGSYEQYF	TGTGCCAGCAGCTTATCGGGACAGGGTTCCTACGAGCAGTACTTC	TRBV11-2	TRBJ2-7	TRBD1	NA
CASSHEGAGESYNEQFF	TGTGCCAGCAGCCACGAAGGGGCGGGAGAGTCCTACAATGAGCAGTTCTTC	TRBV4-2	TRBJ2-1	TRBD2	NA
CASSWDSLGEQFF	TGTGCCAGCAGCTGGGACAGTTTAGGTGAGCAGTTCTTC	TRBV7-9	TRBJ2-1	TRBD1	NA
CASSSETGVFYGYTF	TGCGCCAGCAGCTCAGAGACAGGGGTTTTCTATGGCTACACCTTC	TRBV5-1	TRBJ1-2	TRBD1	NA
CASSSGADGNTIYF	TGCGCCAGCAGCTCTGGTGCGGATGGAAACACCATATATTTT	TRBV5-1	TRBJ1-3	NA	NA
CAISDRGRRTSEAFF	TGTGCCATCAGTGACAGGGGACGAAGAACATCTGAAGCTTTCTTT	TRBV10-3	TRBJ1-1	NA	NA
CASSYEGPNTGELFF	TGTGCCAGCAGTTATGAGGGTCCGAACACCGGGGAGCTGTTTTTT	TRBV6-5	TRBJ2-2	NA	NA
CASSRDKTGMNTEAFF	TGTGCCAGCAGCCGAGACAAGACAGGAATGAACACTGAAGCTTTCTTT	TRBV4-2	TRBJ1-1	NA	NA
CASSFLASGANVLTF	TGTGCCAGCAGTTTTCTGGCCTCTGGGGCCAACGTCCTGACTTTC	TRBV28	TRBJ2-6	NA	NA
CTSSQPLRGQRNQPQHF	TGCACCAGCAGCCAACCACTCCGAGGGCAACGCAATCAGCCCCAGCATTTT	TRBV1	TRBJ1-5	NA	NA
CASSLGPRDRTYEQYF	TGTGCCAGCAGTTTAGGCCCCCGGGACAGAACCTACGAGCAGTACTTC	TRBV28	TRBJ2-7	TRBD1	few